These T cell receptor beta chains were read from a single sample in a study of T cell repertoires in cytomegalovirus infection. TCRdb passed the reads through MiXCR, listing each CDR3 protein once. Altogether approximately 470,000 distinct CDR3 sequences are present, more than 40% being singletons, with the ten largest covering roughly two fifths. Antigens of these TCRs are unknown. The material was cultured PBMCs, obtained from culture after CMV antigen stimulation. The source of these receptors is a human donor in good health (CMV status not recorded). Some clones in this sample may be carry-over from other donors' samples. CDR3s include the opening cysteine and the closing phenylalanine or tryptophan. D genes are given only for firm matches. Only part of the rows carry a size: once, few, many, or a class if the clone is expanded.

cdr3_nt: TGTGCCAGCAGTTTAGATACCGGGACAGGGTATCAGCCCCAGCATTTT
cdr3_aa: CASSLDTGTGYQPQHF
v_call: TRBV28
clone_size: few
d_call: TRBD1
j_call: TRBJ1-5

cdr3_nt: TGCAGTGCTAGAGCGGACGCAAATACGCAGTATTTT
cdr3_aa: CSARADANTQYF
v_call: TRBV20-1
clone_size: NA
d_call: NA
j_call: TRBJ2-3

cdr3_nt: TGTGCCAGCAGTTTCCGGGAGGACTTC
cdr3_aa: CASSFREDF
v_call: TRBV12-3/TRBV12-4
clone_size: NA
d_call: TRBD2
j_call: TRBJ2-4

cdr3_nt: TGCAGTGCTAGAGATCAGCGGGAGAGCGTACAAGAGACCCAGTACTTC
cdr3_aa: CSARDQRESVQETQYF
v_call: TRBV20-1
clone_size: NA
d_call: TRBD2
j_call: TRBJ2-5

cdr3_nt: TGTGCCAGCAGTTTCGAGTGGGGAGGGACTGAAGCTTTCTTT
cdr3_aa: CASSFEWGGTEAFF
v_call: TRBV12-3/TRBV12-4
clone_size: NA
d_call: NA
j_call: TRBJ1-1

cdr3_nt: TGTGCCAGCAGTCCAGGACTAGCGGGCCCCCCCTACGAGCAGTACTTC
cdr3_aa: CASSPGLAGPPYEQYF
v_call: TRBV27
clone_size: NA
d_call: TRBD2
j_call: TRBJ2-7

cdr3_nt: TGTGCCACCAGCAGCACACCTCCTAAGGAGGGGGCTACAGATACGCAGTATTTT
cdr3_aa: CATSSTPPKEGATDTQYF
v_call: TRBV15
clone_size: few
d_call: NA
j_call: TRBJ2-3

cdr3_nt: TGTGCCAGCAGCAATAGAGGGGGCCGGGGTTCGATAGCCAAAAACATTCAGTACTTC
cdr3_aa: CASSNRGGRGSIAKNIQYF
v_call: TRBV7-2
clone_size: NA
d_call: TRBD1
j_call: TRBJ2-4

cdr3_nt: TGTGCCAGCAGTTATACCGCGGGGAATTCAGACACCGGGGAGCTGTTTTTT
cdr3_aa: CASSYTAGNSDTGELFF
v_call: TRBV6-1
clone_size: NA
d_call: NA
j_call: TRBJ2-2

cdr3_nt: TGTGCCAGCAGTATAACAGGGGGCTACAATGAAAAACTGTTTTTT
cdr3_aa: CASSITGGYNEKLFF
v_call: TRBV12-3/TRBV12-4
clone_size: NA
d_call: TRBD1
j_call: TRBJ1-4

cdr3_nt: TGTGCCAGCAGTTATGGGACAGGGGCGAATCAGCCCCAGCATTTT
cdr3_aa: CASSYGTGANQPQHF
v_call: TRBV27
clone_size: NA
d_call: TRBD1
j_call: TRBJ1-5

cdr3_nt: TGTGCCAGCAGCTTACGACTGGGGGGGCACAATGATGAGCAGTTCTTC
cdr3_aa: CASSLRLGGHNDEQFF
v_call: TRBV7-6
clone_size: few
d_call: NA
j_call: TRBJ2-1

cdr3_nt: TGTGCCAGCAGGTCACAGGGAGCTAATCAGCCCCAGCATTTT
cdr3_aa: CASRSQGANQPQHF
v_call: TRBV12-3/TRBV12-4
clone_size: few
d_call: NA
j_call: TRBJ1-5

cdr3_nt: TGTGCCAGCGCCGTGGCTAACTATGGCTACACCTTC
cdr3_aa: CASAVANYGYTF
v_call: TRBV28
clone_size: once
d_call: NA
j_call: TRBJ1-2

cdr3_nt: TGTGCCAGCAGCGCCGGAGGGGAGACCTACGAGCAGTACTTC
cdr3_aa: CASSAGGETYEQYF
v_call: TRBV5-4
clone_size: NA
d_call: NA
j_call: TRBJ2-7

cdr3_nt: TGTGCCAGTAGTAACCCCAACCGGGACCCACAGGGCACAGATACGCAGTATTTT
cdr3_aa: CASSNPNRDPQGTDTQYF
v_call: TRBV19
clone_size: NA
d_call: NA
j_call: TRBJ2-3

cdr3_nt: TGTGCCACCAGCCGGGGCGGTCAGGCAGATACGCAGTATTTT
cdr3_aa: CATSRGGQADTQYF
v_call: TRBV15
clone_size: NA
d_call: NA
j_call: TRBJ2-3

cdr3_nt: TGTGCCAGCAGAGCGGGCGGGAGGGCAGATACGCAGTATTTT
cdr3_aa: CASRAGGRADTQYF
v_call: TRBV7-2
clone_size: many
d_call: TRBD2
j_call: TRBJ2-3

cdr3_nt: TGTGCCAGCAGCTTCGCCGGCTCTACCTACGAGCAGTACTTC
cdr3_aa: CASSFAGSTYEQYF
v_call: TRBV7-2
clone_size: many
d_call: NA
j_call: TRBJ2-7

cdr3_nt: TGTGCCAGCAGCCCTGGGACAGGGGGCGCTGGGTCCTATAATTCACCCCTCCACTTT
cdr3_aa: CASSPGTGGAGSYNSPLHF
v_call: TRBV5-4
clone_size: NA
d_call: TRBD1
j_call: TRBJ1-6

cdr3_nt: TGCAGTGCTAGGGAGGGGGCCTATAGCAATCAGCCCCAGCATTTT
cdr3_aa: CSAREGAYSNQPQHF
v_call: TRBV20-1
clone_size: NA
d_call: TRBD1
j_call: TRBJ1-5

cdr3_nt: TGTGCCAGTAGTACCTTTGCGAGTGGACGGAGTGAAAAACTGTTTTTT
cdr3_aa: CASSTFASGRSEKLFF
v_call: TRBV19
clone_size: few
d_call: NA
j_call: TRBJ1-4

cdr3_nt: TGTGCCAGTACCCCGCGAGGTCGTTTCCTCTACAATGAGCAGTTCTTC
cdr3_aa: CASTPRGRFLYNEQFF
v_call: TRBV19
clone_size: NA
d_call: NA
j_call: TRBJ2-1

cdr3_nt: TGTGCCATCAGTCAAACAGAGAACACTGAAGCTTTCTTT
cdr3_aa: CAISQTENTEAFF
v_call: TRBV10-3
clone_size: NA
d_call: NA
j_call: TRBJ1-1

cdr3_nt: TGTGCCAGCAGCTTTGACAGGGGCCACTATGGCTACACCTTC
cdr3_aa: CASSFDRGHYGYTF
v_call: TRBV7-8
clone_size: NA
d_call: TRBD1
j_call: TRBJ1-2